Below are 16 T cell receptor beta chains sequenced from a single sample in a study of cytotoxic CD8 clonotypes in ibrutinib-treated CLL (dated by TCRdb to the early 2020s). The time point label for this specimen denotes: roughly 23 months on ibrutinib. Library generation was performed with the immunoSEQ multiplex PCR assay. Not all clones reach the TCRdb copy of this immuneACCESS table, which keeps in-frame sequences only. Checked studies attribute under half of the gap to unresolved V genes and leave the rest unexplained. The table for this sample lists roughly 110,000 clones; 45% to 65% of them were counted only once. The ten largest account for approximately 35% of the sample. The sequencing used PBMCs, collected after 24 months of ibrutinib treatment. The receptors were gathered from a human donor with chronic lymphocytic leukemia.

J is TRBJ1-1 and V is TRBV28, with D possibly being TRBD1 (6 bases). V lost 4 bases and J 4 bases, leaving 16 bases between the germline ends. Looked up from germline, CDR1 is MDHEN and CDR2 is SYDVKM. CDR3 length equals 15 residues. The CDR3 spells CASSSPTGFGTEAFF. The CDR3 DNA follows: TGTGCCAGCAGTTCTCCGACAGGTTTTGGCACTGAAGCTTTCTTT.

This clone is labeled medium-sized. This chain links TRBV29-1 with TRBJ1-6; 7 bases line up with TRBD1. The V segment lost 7 bases and the J segment 7 bases; nucleotides outside the gene matches: 7. The germline gives CDR1 SQVTM, CDR2 ANQGSEA. The CDR3 sequence is 13 residues long. Here the CDR3 reads CSAQTGNNSPLHF. The CDR3 DNA reads as TGCAGCGCCCAGACAGGGAACAATTCACCCCTCCACTTT. Using reference TRBV29-1 and TRBJ1-6 for the parts outside the CDR3, the full variable domain is SAVISQKPSRDICQRGTSLTIQCQVDSQVTMMFWYRQQPGQSLTLIATANQGSEATYESGFVIDKFPISRPNLTFSTLTVSNMSPEDSSIYLCSAQTGNNSPLHFGNGTRLTVT.

J is TRBJ1-5 and V is TRBV7-8, with 9 bases identical to TRBD1. J was trimmed by 3 bases and V by 5 bases; bases with no gene match: 5. The CDR3 extends over 15 amino acids. Germline CDR1 and CDR2: SGHVS and FQNEAQ. CDR3 nucleotides: TGTGCCAGCAGCCCGACAGGGGGAGACAATCAGCCCCAGCATTTT. Its protein product is CASSPTGGDNQPQHF.

The rearrangement uses TRBV6-5 and TRBJ2-5, with 7 bases identical to TRBD2. CDR3 length: 14 residues. J lost 1 base, V lost 2 bases, and 1 base had no gene match. Germline assignment: CDR1 MNHEY and CDR2 SVGAGI. The CDR3 spells CASSYGEGQETQYF. The CDR3 nucleotides are TGTGCCAGCAGTTACGGGGAGGGCCAAGAGACCCAGTACTTC.

A few counts support this clone. The chain recombines TRBV7-9 with TRBJ2-3, with 8 bases lining up with TRBD1. The V segment lost 4 bases and the J segment 5 bases; nucleotides outside the gene matches: 5. CDR3 length: 14 residues. Germline V gives CDR1 SEHNR, CDR2 FQNEAQ (reference sequence). CDR3 DNA: TGTGCCAGCAGCTCCTTTGACAGGGGAGATACGCAGTATTTT. Its translation: CASSSFDRGDTQYF.

The genes are TRBV2 and TRBJ1-5; D gene uncertain. V lost 11 bases to trimming and J lost 4 bases, with 15 bases between them. CDR1 is SNHLY, CDR2 FYNNEI, per germline. CDR3 length equals 13 residues. CDR3 amino acids: CASRNDWNQPQHF. The CDR3, as DNA: TGTGCCTCCCGGAACGATTGGAATCAGCCCCAGCATTTT.

This clone was observed a handful of times. J is TRBJ2-3 and V is TRBV29-1; perhaps TRBD1 as D (5 bases). Germline-derived CDR1 and CDR2 are SQVTM and ANQGSEA. The V end was cut by 3 bases, the J end by 13 bases, with 20 bases between. The CDR3 runs to 13 residues. The CDR3 here is CSVDGTTSGAEYF. CDR3 nucleotide sequence: TGCAGCGTTGACGGCACAACATCTGGGGCGGAGTATTTT.

This clone was counted only a few times. The V and J genes are TRBV4-2 and TRBJ2-1; 12 bases are shared with TRBD2. Trimming cost V 1 base and J 4 bases; bases outside gene matches: 8. The germline gives CDR1 LGHNA, CDR2 YNFKEQ. This CDR3 has 18 residues. The chain's CDR3 is CASSQASGGAGVYNEQFF. CDR3 coding DNA: TGTGCCAGCAGCCAAGCTAGCGGGGGGGCCGGGGTTTACAATGAGCAGTTCTTC.

This chain uses TRBV25-1 with TRBJ1-3; D gene ambiguous. Trimming took 4 bases from V and 0 from J, leaving 4 bases between them. This CDR3 is 13 amino acids long. Germline CDR1 reads MGHDK; CDR2 reads SYGVNS. This CDR3 is CASSASSGNTIYF. The CDR3 nucleotides read TGTGCCAGCAGTGCAAGCTCTGGAAACACCATATATTTT.

The chain combines TRBV6-5 with TRBJ2-7; tentatively, D is TRBD1 or TRBD2 (6 bases each). CDR1 and CDR2 from the germline V gene are MNHEY and SVGAGI. The germline V and J ends were trimmed by 5 bases and 4 bases, with 12 bases remaining between them. The CDR3 consists of 13 residues. The CDR3 region has the DNA TGTGCCAGCAGTAGGAGGGGGGTTTACGAGCAGTACTTC. This codes for CASSRRGVYEQYF.

This clone was recorded a few times. The chain has TRBV6-6 and TRBJ2-3; D is unresolved. The CDR3 runs 14 residues. Trimming shortened V by 10 bases and J by 0 bases, and 14 bases separated the two germline ends. Looked up from germline, CDR1 is MNHNY and CDR2 is SVGAGI (reference sequence). DNA of the CDR3: TGTGCCACCCAGGCTCCGTCTAGCACAGATACGCAGTATTTT. Translation: CATQAPSSTDTQYF.

This clone turned up a few times. The chain combines TRBV18 with TRBJ2-1, with TRBD2 identical over 9 bases. The germline V gene encodes CDR1 KGHSH and CDR2 LQKENI. Trimming removed 5 bases from V and 4 bases from J; junction bases left unmatched: 3. CDR3 size: 14 residues. The CDR3 sequence is CASSSGLAYNEQFF. The CDR3 DNA reads TGTGCCAGCTCATCGGGACTAGCTTACAATGAGCAGTTCTTC.

The rearrangement links TRBV7-6 to TRBJ2-5; the match to TRBD2 covers 8 bases. The CDR3 runs 15 residues. The V gene end was trimmed by 5 bases and the J gene end by 2 bases; junction bases not matched to a gene: 7. Germline assignment: CDR1 SGHVS and CDR2 FNYEAQ. The CDR3 loop is CASSLSGVIQETQYF. In nucleotides, the CDR3 is TGTGCCAGCAGCCTTAGCGGGGTGATACAAGAGACCCAGTACTTC.

This clone was recorded a few times. V gene TRBV6-6 combines with J gene TRBJ1-5; TRBD1 is a possible D gene (6 bases). Between the trimmed V and J ends, which lost 4 bases and 4 bases, there was a span of 14 bases. The germline V gene has CDR1 MNHNY and CDR2 SVGAGI (reference sequence). The CDR3 sequence is 15 residues long. The CDR3 coding sequence is TGTGCCAGCAGTTTAGGGGGATCTAGGAATCAGCCCCAGCATTTT. It is translated as CASSLGGSRNQPQHF.

The rearrangement links TRBV7-2 to TRBJ2-7; possibly TRBD1 for D (6 bases). The CDR3 extends over 14 amino acids. The germline V and J ends were trimmed by 3 bases and 9 bases, with 18 bases remaining between them. The germline V gene has CDR1 SGHTA and CDR2 FQGNSA. CDR3 nucleotide sequence: TGTGCCAGCAGCTTGGGGCAGGGGCCCCTCGGGCAGTACTTC. Encoded protein: CASSLGQGPLGQYF.

This clone turned up a few times. The chain joins TRBV6-6 to TRBJ2-7; D might be TRBD1 (6 bases). The CDR3 has 13 amino acids. Trimming shortened V by 6 bases and J by 2 bases, and 11 bases separated the two germline ends. Germline loops: CDR1 MNHNY, CDR2 SVGAGI (reference sequence). CDR3 amino acids: CASRSDRTYEQYF. As DNA, the CDR3 is TGTGCCAGCAGGTCAGACAGGACCTACGAGCAGTACTTC.